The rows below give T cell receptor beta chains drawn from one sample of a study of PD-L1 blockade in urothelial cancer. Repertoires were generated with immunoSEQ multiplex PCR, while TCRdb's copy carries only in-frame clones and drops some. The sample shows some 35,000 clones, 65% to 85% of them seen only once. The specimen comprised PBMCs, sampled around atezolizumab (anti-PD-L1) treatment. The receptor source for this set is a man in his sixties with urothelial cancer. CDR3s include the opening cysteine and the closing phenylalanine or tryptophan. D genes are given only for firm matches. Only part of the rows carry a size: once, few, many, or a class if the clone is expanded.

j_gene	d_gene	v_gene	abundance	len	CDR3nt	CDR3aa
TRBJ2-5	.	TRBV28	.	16	TGTGCCAGCAGTTTATTCCCGGGGGGCGGAAAAGAGACCCAGTACTTC	CASSLFPGGGKETQYF
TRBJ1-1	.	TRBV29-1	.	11	TGCAGCGTTGAGAGAAACACTGAAGCTTTCTTT	CSVERNTEAFF
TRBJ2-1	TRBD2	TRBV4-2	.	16	TGTGCCAGCAGCCAAGAAAGGGCTAGCGGGGGACATGAGCAGTTCTTC	CASSQERASGGHEQFF
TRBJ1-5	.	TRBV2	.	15	TGTGCCAGCAGGCAGCAGGGGCTAGCGGATCAGCCCCAGCATTTT	CASRQQGLADQPQHF
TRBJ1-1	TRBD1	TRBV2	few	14	TGTGCCAGCAGAGTGGACAGGATGAACACTGAAGCTTTCTTT	CASRVDRMNTEAFF
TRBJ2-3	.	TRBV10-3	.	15	TGTGCCATCAGTGAGTTTGAGGTGGGCACAGATACGCAGTATTTT	CAISEFEVGTDTQYF
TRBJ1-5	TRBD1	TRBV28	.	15	TGTGCCAGCACGCGACAGGGTATCCGCAATCAGCCCCAGCATTTT	CASTRQGIRNQPQHF
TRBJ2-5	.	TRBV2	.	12	TGTGCCAGCAGCGTACTCCAAGAGACCCAGTACTTC	CASSVLQETQYF
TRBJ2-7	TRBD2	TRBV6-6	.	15	TGTGCCAGCAGCACCACTAGCGGGGGCTCCTACGAGCAGTACTTC	CASSTTSGGSYEQYF
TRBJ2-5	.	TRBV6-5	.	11	TGTGCCAGCAGTTCGGAAGAGACCCAGTACTTC	CASSSEETQYF
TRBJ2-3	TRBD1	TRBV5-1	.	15	TGCGCCAGCAGGCAGGGGACAGGGGACACAGATACGCAGTATTTT	CASRQGTGDTDTQYF
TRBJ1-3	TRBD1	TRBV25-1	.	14	TGTGCCAGCAGGAGGACAGGAGCTGGAAACACCATATATTTT	CASRRTGAGNTIYF
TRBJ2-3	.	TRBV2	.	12	TGTGCCAGCTCTTCCCTGCGGGATACGCAGTATTTT	CASSSLRDTQYF
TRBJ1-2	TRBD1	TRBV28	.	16	TGTGCCAGCAGTCTACCATGGACAGGGGGCGCTTCTGGCTACACCTTC	CASSLPWTGGASGYTF
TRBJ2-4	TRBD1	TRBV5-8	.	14	TGTGCCAGCAGCTCGGGACAGGGGGAAGACATTCAGTACTTC	CASSSGQGEDIQYF
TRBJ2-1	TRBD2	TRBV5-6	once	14	TGTGCCGCGGCGGGGGGGAGCTCCTACAATGAGCAGTTCTTC	CAAAGGSSYNEQFF
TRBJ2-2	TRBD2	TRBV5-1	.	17	TGCGCCAGCAGCTTGTCCGCTAGCGGGGGGAACACCGGGGAGCTGTTTTTT	CASSLSASGGNTGELFF
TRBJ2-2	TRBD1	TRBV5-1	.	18	TGCGCCAGCAGCGCGGACCCGAAACCGGGACAGGGGATCGGGGAGCTGTTTTTT	CASSADPKPGQGIGELFF
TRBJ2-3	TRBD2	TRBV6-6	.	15	TGTGCCAGCAGTCCGGGACTAGCGGACACAGATACGCAGTATTTT	CASSPGLADTDTQYF
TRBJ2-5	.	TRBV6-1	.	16	TGTGCCAGCAGTGAATTGGTTTCGGGGATTAAAGAGACCCAGTACTTC	CASSELVSGIKETQYF
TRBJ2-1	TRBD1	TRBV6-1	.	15	TGTGCCAGCAGTGCCGAGACAGGGGGCCTGAATGAGCAGTTCTTC	CASSAETGGLNEQFF
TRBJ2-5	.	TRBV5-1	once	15	TGCGCCAGCAGCTTGGACGGCAGGGGGGAAGAGACCCAGTACTTC	CASSLDGRGEETQYF
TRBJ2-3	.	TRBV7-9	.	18	TGTGCCAGCAGACGACTTCACAGGGATCAGATACGCACAGATACGCAGTATTTT	CASRRLHRDQIRTDTQYF
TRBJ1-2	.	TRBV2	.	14	TGTGCCAGCGGCAGTGGTCCTGCAAACTATGGCTACACCTTC	CASGSGPANYGYTF
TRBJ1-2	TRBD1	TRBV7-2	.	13	TGTGCCAGCAGCTTGGACAGGGAGTGGGGCTACACCTTC	CASSLDREWGYTF
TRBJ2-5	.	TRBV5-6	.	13	TGTGCCAGCAGCTTGGACGTCAGGGAGACCCAGTACTTC	CASSLDVRETQYF
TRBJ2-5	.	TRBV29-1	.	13	TGCAGCGTGGGAGGCGACAGAGGGGAGACCCAGTACTTC	CSVGGDRGETQYF
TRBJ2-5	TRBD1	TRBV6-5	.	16	TGTGCCAGCAGTTACTCGAGTAAGGGGGCCCGAGAGACCCAGTACTTC	CASSYSSKGARETQYF
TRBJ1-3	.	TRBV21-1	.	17	.	CASTSFVGQGARNTIYF
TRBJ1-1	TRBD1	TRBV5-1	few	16	TGCGCCAGCAGCTCACGGACAGGTCGGAAGGACACTGAAGCTTTCTTT	CASSSRTGRKDTEAFF
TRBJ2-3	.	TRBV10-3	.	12	TGTGCCATCAGTGAGTCGACGGAGACGCAGTATTTT	CAISESTETQYF
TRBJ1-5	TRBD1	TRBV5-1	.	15	TGCGCCAGCAGCTTGGGGCAGGGGGGATATCAGCCCCAGCATTTT	CASSLGQGGYQPQHF